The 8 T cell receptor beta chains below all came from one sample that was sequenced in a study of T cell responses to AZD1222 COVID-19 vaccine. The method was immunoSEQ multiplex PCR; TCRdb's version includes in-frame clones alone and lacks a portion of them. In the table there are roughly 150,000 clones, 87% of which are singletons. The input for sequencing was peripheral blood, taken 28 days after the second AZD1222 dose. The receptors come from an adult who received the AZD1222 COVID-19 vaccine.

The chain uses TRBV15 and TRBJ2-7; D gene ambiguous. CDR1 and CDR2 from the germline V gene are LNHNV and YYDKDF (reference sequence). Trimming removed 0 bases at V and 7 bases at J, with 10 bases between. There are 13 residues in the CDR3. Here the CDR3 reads CATSRDLGQEQYF. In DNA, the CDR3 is TGTGCCACCAGCAGAGATCTTGGGCAGGAGCAGTACTTC.

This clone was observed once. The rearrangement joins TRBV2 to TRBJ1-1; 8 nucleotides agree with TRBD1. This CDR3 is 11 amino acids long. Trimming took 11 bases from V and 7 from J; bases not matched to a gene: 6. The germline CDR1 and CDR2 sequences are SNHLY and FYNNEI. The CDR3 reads CAGRTGFEAFF. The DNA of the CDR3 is TGTGCCGGCCGGACAGGGTTTGAAGCTTTCTTT. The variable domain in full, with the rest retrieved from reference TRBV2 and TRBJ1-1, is EPEVTQTPSHQVTQMGQEVILRCVPISNHLYFYWYRQILGQKVEFLVSFYNNEISEKSEIFDDQFSVERPDGSNFTLKIRSTKLEDSAMYFCAGRTGFEAFFGQGTRLTVV.

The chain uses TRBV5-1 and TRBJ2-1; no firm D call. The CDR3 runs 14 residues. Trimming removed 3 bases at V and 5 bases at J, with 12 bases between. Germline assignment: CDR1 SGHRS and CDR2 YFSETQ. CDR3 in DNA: TGCGCCAGCAGCTCCTGGACGGTGAACAATGAGCAGTTCTTC. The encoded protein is CASSSWTVNNEQFF.

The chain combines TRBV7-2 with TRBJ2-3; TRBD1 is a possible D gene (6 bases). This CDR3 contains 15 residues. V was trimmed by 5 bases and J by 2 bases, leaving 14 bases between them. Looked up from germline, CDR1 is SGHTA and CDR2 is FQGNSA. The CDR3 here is CASSQQGWDTDTQYF. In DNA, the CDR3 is TGTGCCAGCAGCCAACAGGGCTGGGACACAGATACGCAGTATTTT.

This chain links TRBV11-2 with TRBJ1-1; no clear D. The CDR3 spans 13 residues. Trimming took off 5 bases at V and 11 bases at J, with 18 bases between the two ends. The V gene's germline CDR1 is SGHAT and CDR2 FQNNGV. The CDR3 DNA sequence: TGTGCCAGCAGCATACCGGGCCCCTCGTCGGCTTTCTTT. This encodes CASSIPGPSSAFF.

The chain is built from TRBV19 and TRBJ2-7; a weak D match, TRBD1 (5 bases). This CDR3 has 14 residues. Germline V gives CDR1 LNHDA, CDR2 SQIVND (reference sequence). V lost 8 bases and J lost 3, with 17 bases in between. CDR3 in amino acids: CASSPLGLYYEQYF. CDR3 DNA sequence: TGTGCCAGTTCCCCTCTGGGGCTCTACTACGAGCAGTACTTC.

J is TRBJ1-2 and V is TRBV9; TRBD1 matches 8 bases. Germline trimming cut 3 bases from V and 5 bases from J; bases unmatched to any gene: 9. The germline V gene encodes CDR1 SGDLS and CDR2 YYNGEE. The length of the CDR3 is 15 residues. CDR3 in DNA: TGTGCCAGCAGCGCCCGGGACAGGACATCATATGGCTACACCTTC. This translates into CASSARDRTSYGYTF.

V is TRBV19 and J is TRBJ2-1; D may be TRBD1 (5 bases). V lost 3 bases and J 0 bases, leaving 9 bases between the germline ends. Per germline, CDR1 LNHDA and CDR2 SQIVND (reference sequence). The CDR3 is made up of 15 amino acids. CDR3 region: CASSIGASSYNEQFF. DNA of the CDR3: TGTGCCAGTAGTATTGGGGCGAGCTCCTACAATGAGCAGTTCTTC.